Listed here are 5 T cell receptor beta chains from one sample, sequenced in a study of T cells after yellow fever vaccination. TCRdb re-analysed the 5' RACE reads in MiXCR, keeping a single row per CDR3 protein. The repertoire includes about 170,000 distinct CDR3 sequences, approximately 10% of them detected once, and about 38% sits in the top ten. The sequencing here drew on CD8+ T cells sorted from PBMCs, taken 15 days after the yellow fever booster vaccination. The source is a man between 18 and 29 years old who received the YFV17D yellow fever vaccine.

This clonotype was recorded a few times. The chain carries TRBV12-3 or TRBV12-4 and TRBJ2-7, with D uncertain. CDR3 length: 12 amino acids. V lost 3 bases and J lost 7, with 10 bases in between. CDR3 bases: TGTGCCAGCAGTTTTGTCCCCGCAGAGCAGTACTTC. Its protein is CASSFVPAEQYF.

The sample holds a few counts of this clonotype. The chain joins TRBV7-9 to TRBJ2-2, with D hard to call. V gave up 1 base and J gave up 4 bases, with 10 bases separating them. The germline gives CDR1 SEHNR, CDR2 FQNEAQ (reference sequence). The CDR3 consists of 15 residues. The CDR3 sequence: CASSLVASATGELFF. The CDR3 bases are TGTGCCAGCAGCTTAGTGGCCTCGGCCACCGGGGAGCTGTTTTTT.

This clonotype was seen a few times. This chain connects TRBV7-9 to TRBJ2-1; 7 nucleotides agree with TRBD2. From germline, CDR1 is SEHNR and CDR2 FQNEAQ (reference sequence). There are 17 residues in the CDR3. J was trimmed by 5 bases and V by 5 bases; bases with no gene match: 15. Here the CDR3 DNA reads TGTGCCAGCAGCCCGACGCCGTCAGCGGGACGAAACAATGAGCAGTTCTTC. Its translation is CASSPTPSAGRNNEQFF.

This chain links TRBV9 with TRBJ2-3; D call uncertain. CDR1 is SGDLS, CDR2 YYNGEE, per germline. V dropped 4 bases and J dropped 4 bases, with 13 bases sitting between them. The CDR3 sequence is 14 residues long. Here the CDR3 reads CASSPNQSPDTQYF. CDR3 nucleotides: TGTGCCAGCAGCCCGAACCAGAGTCCAGATACGCAGTATTTT. The variable domain in full, completed from reference TRBV9 and TRBJ2-3, reads DSGVTQTPKHLITATGQRVTLRCSPRSGDLSVYWYQQSLDQGLQFLIQYYNGEERAKGNILERFSAQQFPDLHSELNLSSLELGDSALYFCASSPNQSPDTQYFGPGTRLTVL.

The rearrangement links TRBV27 to TRBJ1-5; possibly TRBD1 for D (6 bases). Trimming removed 3 bases at V and 7 bases at J, with 16 bases between. The CDR3 runs to 15 residues. Germline V gives CDR1 MNHEY, CDR2 SMNVEV (reference sequence). CDR3 DNA sequence: TGTGCCAGCAGTTTGTGGGGGGCCTTGAACCAGCCCCAGCATTTT. Translated, it gives CASSLWGALNQPQHF.